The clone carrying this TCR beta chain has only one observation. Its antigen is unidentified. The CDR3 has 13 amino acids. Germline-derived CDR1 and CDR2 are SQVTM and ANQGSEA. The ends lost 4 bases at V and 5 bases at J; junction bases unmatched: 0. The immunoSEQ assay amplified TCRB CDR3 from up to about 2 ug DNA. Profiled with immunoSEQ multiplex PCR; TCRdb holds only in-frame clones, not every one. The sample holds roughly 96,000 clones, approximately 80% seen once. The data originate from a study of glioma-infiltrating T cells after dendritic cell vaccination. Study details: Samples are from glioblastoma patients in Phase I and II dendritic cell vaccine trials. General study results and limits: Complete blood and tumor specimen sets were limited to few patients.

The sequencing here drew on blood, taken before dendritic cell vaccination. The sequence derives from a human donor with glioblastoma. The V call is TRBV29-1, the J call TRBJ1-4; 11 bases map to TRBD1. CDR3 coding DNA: TGCAGCGTTGGGGACAGGGGGAATGAAAAACTGTTTTTT. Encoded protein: CSVGDRGNEKLFF.